Given below is one TCR beta chain in context. As yet, its antigen is unknown. V lost 6 bases to trimming and J lost 5 bases; unmatched junction nucleotides: 4. Germline V CDR1 and CDR2: SEHNR, FQNEAQ (reference sequence). There are 13 residues in the CDR3. This entry comes from a study of T cells in localized non-small cell lung cancer. Repertoires were generated with immunoSEQ multiplex PCR, while TCRdb's copy carries only in-frame clones and drops some. The table has fewer than 40,000 clones, about 89% seen once. Findings and caveats of the study: Researchers found a median approximately 53 of the top 100 tumor clones in adjacent lung.

The V and J genes are TRBV7-9 and TRBJ1-5; 7 bases align to TRBD1. This specimen was peripheral blood, taken before any cancer treatment. This TCR derives from a female donor over 55 with stage I lung adenocarcinoma. This CDR3 is CASSFDRDQPQHF. The CDR3 DNA sequence: TGTGCCAGCAGTTTTGACAGGGATCAGCCCCAGCATTTT.